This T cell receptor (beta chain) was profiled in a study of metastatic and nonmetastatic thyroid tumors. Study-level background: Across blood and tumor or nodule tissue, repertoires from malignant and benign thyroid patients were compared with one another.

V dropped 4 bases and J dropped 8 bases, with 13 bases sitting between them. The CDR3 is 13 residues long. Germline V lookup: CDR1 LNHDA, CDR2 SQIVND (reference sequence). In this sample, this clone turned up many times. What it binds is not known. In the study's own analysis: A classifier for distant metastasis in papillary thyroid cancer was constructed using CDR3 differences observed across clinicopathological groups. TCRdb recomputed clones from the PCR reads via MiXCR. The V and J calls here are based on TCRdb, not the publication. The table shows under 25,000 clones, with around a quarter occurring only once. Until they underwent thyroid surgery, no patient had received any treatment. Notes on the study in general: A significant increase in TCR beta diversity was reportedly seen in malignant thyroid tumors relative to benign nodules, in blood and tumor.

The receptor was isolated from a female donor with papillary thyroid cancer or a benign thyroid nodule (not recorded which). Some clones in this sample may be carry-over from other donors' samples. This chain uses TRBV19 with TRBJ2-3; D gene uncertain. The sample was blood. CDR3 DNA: TGTGCCAGTAGTAGGTCGGCAGTGGGTACGCAGTATTTT. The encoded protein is CASSRSAVGTQYF.